Below, one T cell receptor (beta chain) is given with its context. Its cognate antigen is unknown. This record comes from a study of T cells after yellow fever vaccination. Study in general: Where fractions had low cell numbers, libraries were prepared from them with the SMART-Seq v4 Ultra Low Input RNA kit. Study-wide points: Sorted repertoires could include abundant contaminating clonotypes from bulk cells. The secondary response peaked faster, at day 5 versus 15, but was weaker.

The CDR3 sequence is 16 residues long. Germline V gene sequence: CDR1 MNHEY, CDR2 SMNVEV (reference sequence). Between the trimmed V and J ends, which lost 1 base and 0 bases, there was a span of 9 bases. 5'RACE template switching added a universal primer site and UMIs to TCR cDNA. From the 5' RACE reads, TCRdb called clonotypes with MiXCR, one entry per CDR3 protein. The table lists approximately 300,000 distinct CDR3 sequences, about 10% of them singletons. This receptor was obtained from a man between 18 and 35 years old who received the YFV17D yellow fever vaccine. This chain uses TRBV27 with TRBJ2-2; D gene uncertain. The sequencing here drew on CD4+ T cells sorted from PBMCs, taken 45 days after the yellow fever booster vaccination. The CDR3 region has the DNA TGTGCCAGCAGTTTATACGGTATCTCGAACACCGGGGAGCTGTTTTTT. Amino acids: CASSLYGISNTGELFF.